The clone carrying this TCR beta chain was recorded only once. Ages ranged from roughly 18 to 95 years, with residence in around 24 US areas. CDR1 and CDR2 (germline): SGHTA, FQGNSA. With 5 bases clipped from V and 3 bases from J, the junction kept 6 bases outside the gene matches. This CDR3 contains 15 residues. The data stem from a study of blood T cell repertoires in COVID-19. Across the whole study: Nucleic acid was either cDNA or gDNA, and it came from T cells, B-cell-depleted T cells, or PBMCs.

Assay: immunoSEQ multiplex PCR; the TCRdb copy retains only in-frame clones and omits some. The sample includes over 200,000 clones, 84% of them seen just once. The chain couples TRBV7-2 to TRBJ2-7; TRBD1 agrees at 11 bases. The TCR sequence derives from a man in his 60s who had recovered from COVID-19. Sequencing was performed on PBMCs or T cells enriched from blood (not recorded which). The chain's CDR3 is CASSPGQGAFYEQYF. Here the CDR3 DNA reads TGTGCCAGCAGCCCAGGACAGGGGGCATTCTACGAGCAGTACTTC.